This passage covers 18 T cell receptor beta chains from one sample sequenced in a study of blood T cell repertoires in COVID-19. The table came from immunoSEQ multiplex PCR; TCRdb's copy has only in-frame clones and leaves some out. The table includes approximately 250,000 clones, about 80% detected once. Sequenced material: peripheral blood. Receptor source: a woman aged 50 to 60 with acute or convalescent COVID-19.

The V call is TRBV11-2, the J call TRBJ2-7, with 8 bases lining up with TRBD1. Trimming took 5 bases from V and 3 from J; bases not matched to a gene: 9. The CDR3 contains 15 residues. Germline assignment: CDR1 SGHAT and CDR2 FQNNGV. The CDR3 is CASSPGTGSRYEQYF. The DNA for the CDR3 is TGTGCCAGCAGCCCGGGGACAGGAAGTCGCTACGAGCAGTACTTC. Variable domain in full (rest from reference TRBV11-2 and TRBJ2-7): EAGVAQSPRYKIIEKRQSVAFWCNPISGHATLYWYQQILGQGPKLLIQFQNNGVVDDSQLPKDRFSAERLKGVDSTLKIQPAKLEDSAVYLCASSPGTGSRYEQYFGPGTRLTVT.

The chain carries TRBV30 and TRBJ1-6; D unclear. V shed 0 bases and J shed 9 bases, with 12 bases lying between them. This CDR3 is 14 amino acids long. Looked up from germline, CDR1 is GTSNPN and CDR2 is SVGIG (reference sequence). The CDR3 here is CAWSVPVGSSPLHF. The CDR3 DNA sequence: TGTGCCTGGAGTGTACCCGTGGGGAGTTCACCCCTCCACTTT. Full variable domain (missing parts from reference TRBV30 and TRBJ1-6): SQTIHQWPATLVQPVGSPLSLECTVEGTSNPNLYWYRQAAGRGLQLLFYSVGIGQISSEVPQNLSASRPQDRQFILSSKKLLLSDSGFYLCAWSVPVGSSPLHFGNGTRLTVT.

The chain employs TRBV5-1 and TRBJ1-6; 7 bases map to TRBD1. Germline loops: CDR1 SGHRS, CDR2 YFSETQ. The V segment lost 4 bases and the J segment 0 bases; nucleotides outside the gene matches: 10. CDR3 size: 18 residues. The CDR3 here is CASSGGTAWSSYNSPLHF. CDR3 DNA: TGCGCCAGCAGCGGCGGGACAGCCTGGAGCTCCTATAATTCACCCCTCCACTTT.

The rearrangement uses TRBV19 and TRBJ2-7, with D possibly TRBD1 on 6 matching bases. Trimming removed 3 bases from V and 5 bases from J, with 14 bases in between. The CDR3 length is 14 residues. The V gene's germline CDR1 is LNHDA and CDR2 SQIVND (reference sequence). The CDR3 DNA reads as TGTGCCAGTAGTATTCAGGGGACGGCCAACGAGCAGTACTTC. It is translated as CASSIQGTANEQYF.

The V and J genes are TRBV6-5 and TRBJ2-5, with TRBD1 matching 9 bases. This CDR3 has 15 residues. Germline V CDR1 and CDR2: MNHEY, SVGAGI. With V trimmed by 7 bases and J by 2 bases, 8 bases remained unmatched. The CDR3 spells CASTDRGYGQETQYF. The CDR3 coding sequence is TGTGCCAGCACCGACAGGGGGTATGGGCAAGAGACCCAGTACTTC.

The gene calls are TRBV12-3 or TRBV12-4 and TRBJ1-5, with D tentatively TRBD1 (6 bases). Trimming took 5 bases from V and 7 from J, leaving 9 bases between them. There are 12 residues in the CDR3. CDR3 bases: TGTGCCAGCAGTGGCGGGGGCCAGCCCCAGCATTTT. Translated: CASSGGGQPQHF.

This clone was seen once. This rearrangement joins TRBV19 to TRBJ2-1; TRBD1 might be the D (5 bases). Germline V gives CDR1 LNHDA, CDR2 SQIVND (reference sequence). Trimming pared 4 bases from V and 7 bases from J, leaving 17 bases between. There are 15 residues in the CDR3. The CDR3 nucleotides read TGTGCCAGTAGTAAGCCCTCGTTACAGGCAAATGAGCAGTTCTTC. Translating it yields CASSKPSLQANEQFF. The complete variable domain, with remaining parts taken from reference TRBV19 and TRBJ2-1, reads DGGITQSPKYLFRKEGQNVTLSCEQNLNHDAMYWYRQDPGQGLRLIYYSQIVNDFQKGDIAEGYSVSREKKESFPLTVTSAQKNPTAFYLCASSKPSLQANEQFFGPGTRLTVL.

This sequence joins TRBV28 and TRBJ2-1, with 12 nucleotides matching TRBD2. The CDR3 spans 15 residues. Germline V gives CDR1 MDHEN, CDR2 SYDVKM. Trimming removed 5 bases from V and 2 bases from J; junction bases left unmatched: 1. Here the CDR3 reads CASSASGGAYNEQFF. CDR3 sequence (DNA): TGTGCCAGCAGTGCTAGCGGGGGGGCCTACAATGAGCAGTTCTTC. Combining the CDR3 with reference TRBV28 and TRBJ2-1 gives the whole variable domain DVKVTQSSRYLVKRTGEKVFLECVQDMDHENMFWYRQDPGLGLRLIYFSYDVKMKEKGDIPEGYSVSREKKERFSLILESASTNQTSMYLCASSASGGAYNEQFFGPGTRLTVL.

For the CDR3, the DNA is TGTGCCAGCAGCTCCGGACAGGGTAGCTCCTATAATTCACCCCTCCACTTT. It translates to CASSSGQGSSYNSPLHF. This rearrangement joins TRBV5-6 to TRBJ1-6; 8 nucleotides agree with TRBD1. J lost 0 bases, V lost 3 bases, and 5 bases had no gene match. CDR3 length: 17 amino acids. Germline V lookup: CDR1 SGHDT, CDR2 YYEEEE.

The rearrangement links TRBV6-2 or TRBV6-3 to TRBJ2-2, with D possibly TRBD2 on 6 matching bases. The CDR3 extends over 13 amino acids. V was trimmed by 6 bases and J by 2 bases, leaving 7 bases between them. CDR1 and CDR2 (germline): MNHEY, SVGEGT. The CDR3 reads CASSGTNTGELFF. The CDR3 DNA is TGTGCCAGCAGCGGGACTAACACCGGGGAGCTGTTTTTT.

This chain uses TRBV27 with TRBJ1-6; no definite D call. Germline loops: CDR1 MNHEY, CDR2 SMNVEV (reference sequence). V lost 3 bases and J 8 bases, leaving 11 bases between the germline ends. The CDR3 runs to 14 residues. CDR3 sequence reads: CASSFQNLHSPLHF. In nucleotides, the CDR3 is TGTGCCAGCAGTTTTCAGAATCTCCATTCACCCCTCCACTTT.

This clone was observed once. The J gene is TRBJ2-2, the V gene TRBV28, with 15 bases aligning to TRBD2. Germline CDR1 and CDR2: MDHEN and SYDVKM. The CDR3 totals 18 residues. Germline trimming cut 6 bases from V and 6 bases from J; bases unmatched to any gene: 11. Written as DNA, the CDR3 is TGTGCCAGCAGCCGGACTAGCGGGAGGGCCCCCCCTCCCGGGGAGCTGTTTTTT. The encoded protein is CASSRTSGRAPPPGELFF.

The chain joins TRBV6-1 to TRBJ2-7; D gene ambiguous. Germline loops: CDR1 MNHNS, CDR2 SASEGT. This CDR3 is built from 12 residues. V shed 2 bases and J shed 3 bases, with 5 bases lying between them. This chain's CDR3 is CASSELGYEQYF. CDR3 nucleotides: TGTGCCAGCAGTGAACTAGGCTACGAGCAGTACTTC.

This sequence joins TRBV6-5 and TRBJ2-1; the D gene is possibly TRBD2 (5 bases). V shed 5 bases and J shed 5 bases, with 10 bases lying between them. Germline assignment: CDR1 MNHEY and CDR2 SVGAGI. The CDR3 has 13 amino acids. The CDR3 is CASSPGLNNEQFF. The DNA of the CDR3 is TGTGCCAGCAGTCCCGGACTGAACAATGAGCAGTTCTTC.

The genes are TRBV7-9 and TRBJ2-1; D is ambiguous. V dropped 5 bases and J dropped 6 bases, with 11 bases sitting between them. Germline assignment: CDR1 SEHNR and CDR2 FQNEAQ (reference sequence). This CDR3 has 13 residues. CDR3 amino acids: CASSLELGNEQFF. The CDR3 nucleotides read TGTGCCAGCAGCCTTGAGCTTGGCAATGAGCAGTTCTTC.

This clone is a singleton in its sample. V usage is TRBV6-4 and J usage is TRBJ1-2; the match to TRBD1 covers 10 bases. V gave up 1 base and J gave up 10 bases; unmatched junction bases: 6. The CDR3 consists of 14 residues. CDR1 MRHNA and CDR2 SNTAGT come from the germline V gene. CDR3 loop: CASSDLPGTGAYTF. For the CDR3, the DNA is TGTGCCAGCAGTGACTTACCCGGGACAGGGGCCTACACCTTC.

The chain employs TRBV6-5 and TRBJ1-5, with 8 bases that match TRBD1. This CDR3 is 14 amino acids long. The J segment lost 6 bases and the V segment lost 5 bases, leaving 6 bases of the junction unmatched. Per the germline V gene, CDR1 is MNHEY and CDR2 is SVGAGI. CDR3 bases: TGTGCCAGCAGTAATACAGGGGGTAGTCAGCCCCAGCATTTT. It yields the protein CASSNTGGSQPQHF.

The DNA of the CDR3 is TGCGCCAGCAGCCGGAGGGGAAGTGGACACTCATCCTACGAGCAGTACTTC. Its protein product is CASSRRGSGHSSYEQYF. The gene calls are TRBV4-1 and TRBJ2-7, with D maybe TRBD2 (6 bases). V was pared by 4 bases and J by 1 base, with 20 bases between. Germline V lookup: CDR1 MGHRA, CDR2 YSYEKL. There are 17 residues in the CDR3.